The rows below give T cell receptor beta chains drawn from one sample of a study of Ad26.COV2.S vaccination and SARS-CoV-2 variants. Measured with immunoSEQ multiplex PCR; TCRdb has only the in-frame clones, and not every one. The sample holds 350,000 to 500,000 clones, approximately 88% seen once. The sequenced sample was peripheral blood, obtained in a trial of Ad26.COV2.S vaccine versus placebo. The receptors shown here come from a person aged 18-65 years who received the Ad26.COV2.S COVID-19 vaccine or a placebo. The conserved cysteine and the conserved F or W are not part of the CDR3 here. The order of the fields is V gene, CDR3 protein.

TRBV10-3 AISEGSLRAGSYNEQF
TRBV19 ASSILGSSYEQY
TRBV5-5 ASSRGSPQAGELF
TRBV3-1/TRBV3-2 ASSRPLSGGAIETQY
TRBV21-1 AITIGKGTSGASGNQY
TRBV28 ATNGPKADETQY
TRBV9 ASSVGDRAHEQY
TRBV7-9 ASSSPFGGPYQETQY
TRBV7-2 ASSLGPLGYQSSYNEQF
TRBV5-1 ASATDSYEQY
TRBV20-1 SASLSGGPEETGELF
TRBV12-3/TRBV12-4 ASISEGDGYT
TRBV9 ASSAGTGGSLYEQY
TRBV5-1 ASSPQTGGDSPLH
TRBV29-1 SVARDSLDYGYT
TRBV2 ASSEALIGGRNTDTQY
TRBV5-1 ASRRGDQETQY
TRBV6-2/TRBV6-3 ASSYSSRGLAPQH
TRBV27 ASSFLGSTGELF
TRBV7-3 ASSAAGAAYEQY
TRBV12-3/TRBV12-4 ASSFTDTQY
TRBV28 ASSPQGARDEQY
TRBV15 ATSKQHLGLAGGVSSYEQY
TRBV28 ASTPPNREYSNQPQH
TRBV25-1 ASTGTGGQGGTEAF
TRBV7-4 ASYLSRSKNIQY
TRBV4-3 ASSQGLGDPYNEQF
TRBV5-6 ASSRDADAQETQY
TRBV3-1/TRBV3-2 ASSQGAAAF
TRBV5-6 ASSSRTGFTYEQY
TRBV6-1 ASSEGQGLNTEAF
TRBV10-2 ASSESAPHSPLH
TRBV23-1 ASSQRPSPPSSTDTQY
TRBV28 ASSRTRTGYGYT
TRBV2 ASRPGQGAPEAF
TRBV2 ASTRNRGQGAQETQY
TRBV9 ASSHGQGGTGELF
TRBV5-1 ASSPYGGSNSPLH
TRBV27 ASSQPGPQGHNEQF
TRBV7-2 ASSLLDVGPNSPLH
TRBV4-3 ASSQVGDSPLH
TRBV6-4 ASSFTRETEAF
TRBV6-5 ASSSQENIQY
TRBV7-2 ASSLADYEQY
TRBV9 ASSPTADYEQY
TRBV3-1/TRBV3-2 ASSQEDRAPTEAF
TRBV6-5 ASSYDLAGANSPLH
TRBV5-1 ASSLGGTTSPSETQY
TRBV2 ASSERQDYNSPLH
TRBV5-1 ASSPQQGTGVYNSPLH
TRBV5-6 ASSLGGTVQETQY